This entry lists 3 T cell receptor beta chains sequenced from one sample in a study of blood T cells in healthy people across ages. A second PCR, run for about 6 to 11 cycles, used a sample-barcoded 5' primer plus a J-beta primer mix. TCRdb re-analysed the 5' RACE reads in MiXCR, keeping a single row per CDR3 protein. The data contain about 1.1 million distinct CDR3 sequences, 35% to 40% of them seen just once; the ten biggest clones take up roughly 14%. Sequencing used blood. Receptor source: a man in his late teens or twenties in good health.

The CDR3 spells CASSPRVGLPYEQYF. The CDR3 DNA follows: TGTGCCAGCAGTCCCAGGGTAGGGTTACCCTACGAGCAGTACTTC. The chain joins TRBV27 to TRBJ2-7, with D maybe TRBD1 (5 bases). The CDR3 runs to 15 residues. CDR1 and CDR2 from the germline V gene are MNHEY and SMNVEV (reference sequence). Trimming removed 5 bases from V and 2 bases from J, with 16 bases in between.

This chain's CDR3 is CASSNERIMGDTQYF. CDR3 coding DNA: TGTGCCAGCAGTAACGAGCGGATTATGGGGGATACGCAGTATTTT. The chain has TRBV6-6 and TRBJ2-3; D may be TRBD2 (5 bases). The CDR3 is 15 residues long. Between the trimmed V and J ends, which lost 5 bases and 6 bases, there was a span of 18 bases. Germline V gene sequence: CDR1 MNHNY, CDR2 SVGAGI (reference sequence).

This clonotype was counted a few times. The CDR3 loop reads CASTPQIGTEKETQYF. Written as DNA, the CDR3 is TGTGCCAGCACCCCCCAGATTGGGACAGAAAAGGAGACCCAGTACTTC. J is TRBJ2-5 and V is TRBV21-1; the table's D call of TRBD1 was not tested on the DNA. TRBV21-1 is classified as a pseudogene. The CDR3 sequence is 16 residues long.